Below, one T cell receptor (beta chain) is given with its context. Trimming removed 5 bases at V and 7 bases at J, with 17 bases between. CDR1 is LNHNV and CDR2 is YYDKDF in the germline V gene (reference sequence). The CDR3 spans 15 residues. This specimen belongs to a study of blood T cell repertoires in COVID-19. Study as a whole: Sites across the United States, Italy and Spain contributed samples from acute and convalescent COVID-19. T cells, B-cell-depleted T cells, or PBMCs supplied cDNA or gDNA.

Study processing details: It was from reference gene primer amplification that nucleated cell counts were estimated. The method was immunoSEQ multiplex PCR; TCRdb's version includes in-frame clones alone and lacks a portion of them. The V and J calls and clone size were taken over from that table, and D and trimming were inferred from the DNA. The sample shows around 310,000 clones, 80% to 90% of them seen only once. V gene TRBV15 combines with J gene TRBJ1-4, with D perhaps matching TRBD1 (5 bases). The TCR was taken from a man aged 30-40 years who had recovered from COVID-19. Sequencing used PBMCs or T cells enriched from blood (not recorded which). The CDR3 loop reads CATSGRGGGGEKLFF. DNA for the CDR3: TGTGCCACCAGCGGCCGCGGGGGGGGAGGTGAAAAACTGTTTTTT.